The present entry profiles one T cell receptor (beta chain) with its context. The sample belongs to a study of blood T cell repertoires in COVID-19. As for the study in general: Acute-phase and convalescent COVID-19 samples originated in the United States, Italy and Spain. PBMCs, B-cell-depleted T cells, or T cells were the source of the cDNA or gDNA that made up the material.

CDR1 is ENHRY and CDR2 is SYGVKD in the germline V gene. The CDR3 runs to 14 residues. Between the trimmed V and J ends, which lost 4 bases and 0 bases, there was a span of 9 bases. In the authors' methods: Quantification of nucleated cells was approximated via reference gene primer amplification. Repertoires were generated with immunoSEQ multiplex PCR, while TCRdb's copy carries only in-frame clones and drops some. V, J and clone size reflect that table, while D and trimming were determined from the DNA. The profile shows hundreds of thousands of clones, under 95% of them singletons. The chain joins TRBV10-3 to TRBJ1-2, with D possibly matching TRBD1 (5 bases). The sequenced material came from peripheral blood. The receptor comes from a woman between 18 and 30 years old who had recovered from COVID-19. The CDR3 sequence is CAISGRDSNYGYTF. In DNA, the CDR3 is TGTGCCATCAGTGGCCGGGACTCTAACTATGGCTACACCTTC.